This T cell receptor (beta chain) was retrieved from a study of blood T cell repertoires in COVID-19. Study-wide context: Acute-phase and convalescent COVID-19 samples originated in the United States, Italy and Spain. T cells, B-cell-depleted T cells, or PBMCs supplied cDNA or gDNA.

Original processing notes: Nucleated cell number was recorded as an estimate derived from reference gene primer amplification. The table came from immunoSEQ multiplex PCR; TCRdb's copy has only in-frame clones and leaves some out. V, J and clone size derive from that table, while D and trimming were established from the DNA sequence. The table has more than 250,000 clones, approximately 90% seen once. Sequences were obtained from peripheral blood. This receptor was taken from a man between 18 and 35 years old with active or convalescent COVID-19.

The CDR3 sequence is CASSPQNRDRGLSTEAFF. The CDR3 DNA follows: TGTGCCAGCTCACCACAAAACAGGGACAGGGGGCTCAGCACTGAAGCTTTCTTT. The V and J genes are TRBV18 and TRBJ1-1; 12 bases align to TRBD1. The CDR3 sequence is 18 residues long. Germline V gene lookup returns CDR1 KGHSH and CDR2 LQKENI. Trimming at V came to 1 base and at J to 4 bases, leaving 10 bases not matched to a gene.